The sample holds a few counts of the clone carrying this T cell receptor (beta chain). Germline lookup yields CDR1 SEHNR and CDR2 FQNEAQ (reference sequence). Trimming removed 5 bases at V and 1 base at J, with 12 bases between. The CDR3 is 14 residues long. This specimen comes from a study of blood T cell repertoires in COVID-19. Background on the study: PBMCs, B-cell-depleted T cells, or T cells provided the cDNA or gDNA that made up the material.

Generated by immunoSEQ multiplex PCR, the TCRdb table keeps only in-frame clones and is missing some. This table has about 25,000 clones, roughly 80% appearing once. This chain uses TRBV7-9 with TRBJ2-7; D not certain. Sequenced sample: peripheral blood. The sequence was collected from a woman at least 80 years old with acute or convalescent COVID-19. CDR3 residues: CASSPIDWSYEQYF. CDR3 DNA sequence: TGTGCCAGCAGCCCTATAGACTGGTCCTACGAGCAGTACTTC.